This TCR beta chain was identified in a study of blood T cell repertoires in COVID-19 (TCRdb year 2020). For context, the study as a whole: Collaborator samples came from the United States, Italy and Spain and covered acute and convalescent phases of COVID-19. The material from the prospective study consisted of cDNA or gDNA derived from T cells, B-cell-depleted T cells, or PBMCs. Subjects who had been exposed to COVID-19, were actively infected with it, or had recovered from it provided the deeply sampled blood TCRbeta repertoires that made up the dataset. The repertoires were made available in a free public database intended to serve as a resource for research on the immune response to SARS-CoV-2. The samples were drawn from the first 160 participants of the ongoing ImmuneRACE study and from 1,254 subjects provided by 6 global collaborators. The sample metadata nearly always contained a de-identified subject ID, COVID-19 status, age in years and sex. Where HLA class I and class II types were available, the types were taken from metadata supplied by the sample provider, not from assay-based typing.

The germline V gene (reference sequence) provides CDR1 LNHDA and CDR2 SQIVND. The CDR3 sequence holds 14 residues, the cysteine and phenylalanine included. Solely the CDR3 DNA is kept, with 42 bases framed from the first base. Trimming accounts for 6 bases at V and 4 bases at J, while the number of junction bases matched to no gene is 7. Collaborating institutions collected whole blood in K2EDTA tubes following their own protocols. For TCRbeta analysis, collaborators shipped samples in one of three forms: frozen whole blood, isolated PBMCs, or DNA extracted from either of those sample types. On the study overall, not on this receptor specifically: Clinical and demographic metadata were provided uncurated, with the amount varying by source and participant.

Comment on this clone: What this receptor recognizes is not known. Base quality data are lacking; no much larger clone is found one base away.

TCRbeta CDR3 regions were amplified from genomic DNA by means of the immunoSEQ Assay, a bias-controlled multiplex PCR. Per the original workflow: The number of nucleated cells in each sample was estimated by amplification of reference gene primers within the assay. To quantify the absolute abundance of each unique TCRbeta CDR3 rearrangement, sequence reads were collapsed and filtered. For each sample, productive Simpson clonality was calculated as the square root of Simpson's diversity index over productive rearrangements. In its TCRdb copy, this immuneACCESS table keeps in-frame sequences only and misses some clones. Where compared with another copy, unresolved V genes explain less than half of these, and the others have no known cause. V and J calls and clone size are those listed in that table; D and trimming were worked out from the DNA. The sample table holds over 85,000 clones, of which around 90% were seen once. The ten largest clones add up to over 2.5% of the sample.

The sequencing sample was made of peripheral blood. The source of this sequence is a man between 45 and 60 years old with active or convalescent COVID-19. The V and J genes are TRBV19 and TRBJ2-3; 7 junctional bases match TRBD2. The sequenced DNA is TGTGCCAGTAGGCCCCGGACTAGTTCAGATACGCAGTATTTT. This translates into CASRPRTSSDTQYF.